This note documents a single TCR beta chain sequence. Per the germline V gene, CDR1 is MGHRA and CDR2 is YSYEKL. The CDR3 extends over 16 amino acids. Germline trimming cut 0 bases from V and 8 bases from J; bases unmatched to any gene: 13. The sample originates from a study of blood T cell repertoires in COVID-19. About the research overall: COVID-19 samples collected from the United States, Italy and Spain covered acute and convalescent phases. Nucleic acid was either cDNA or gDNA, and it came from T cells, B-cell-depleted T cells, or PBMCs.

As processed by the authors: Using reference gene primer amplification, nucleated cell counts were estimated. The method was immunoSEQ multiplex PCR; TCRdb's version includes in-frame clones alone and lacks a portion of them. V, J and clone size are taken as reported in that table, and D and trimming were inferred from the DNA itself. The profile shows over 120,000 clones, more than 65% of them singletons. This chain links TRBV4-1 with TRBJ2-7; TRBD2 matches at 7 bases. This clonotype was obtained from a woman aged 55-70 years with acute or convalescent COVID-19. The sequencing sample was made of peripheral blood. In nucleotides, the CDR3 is TGCGCCAGCAGCCAAGATTTAGCGGGTGGAGAGTTGAAGCAGTACTTC. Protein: CASSQDLAGGELKQYF.